The clone carrying this T cell receptor (beta chain) appeared once. Its antigen is unknown. Within the sample, other DNA sequences also encode this same CDR3. This entry comes from a study of shared clonotypes between healthy human individuals. Naive CD8 isolation took CD45RO-negative cells positively selected for CCR7 and excluded terminally differentiated effector memory CD45RA+ cells. TCRdb's copy holds only in-frame clones and misses some; the assay was immunoSEQ multiplex PCR. Counted here are under 850,000 clones, approximately 92% occurring once; the ten biggest clones make up 24%. The study's findings and limits: Clonotypes shared by all four donors outscored non-shared clonotypes in generation probability.

V lost 0 bases to trimming and J lost 5 bases, with 3 bases between them. CDR1 is SGDLS and CDR2 is YYNGEE in the germline V gene. CDR3 size: 12 residues. The specimen was naive CD8+ T cells sorted from blood. V is TRBV9 and J is TRBJ2-1; D remains ambiguous. This clonotype originated in a man in his thirties or forties in good health. Written as DNA, the CDR3 is TGTGCCAGCAGCGTAGGGGACAATGAGCAGTTCTTC. Protein: CASSVGDNEQFF. The full variable domain, rest sourced from reference TRBV9 and TRBJ2-1, is DSGVTQTPKHLITATGQRVTLRCSPRSGDLSVYWYQQSLDQGLQFLIQYYNGEERAKGNILERFSAQQFPDLHSELNLSSLELGDSALYFCASSVGDNEQFFGPGTRLTVL.